There are a few counts of the clone carrying this T cell receptor (beta chain). Its target is unknown. CDR1 is SGHRS and CDR2 is YFSETQ in the germline V gene. The CDR3 extends over 15 amino acids. V trimming: 4 bases; J trimming: 5 bases; junction bases outside the gene matches: 10. With 60 Vbeta and 13 Jbeta primers, the PCR was carried out. Using immunoSEQ multiplex PCR, the repertoire was profiled, and TCRdb retains in-frame clones only, with some absent. The sample yields about 86,000 clones, around 70% seen once. The sample comes from a study of cytomegalovirus exposure and HLA in healthy donors. About the study: The study's early data release held tens of millions of unique TCRs from HLA-typed donors. Ancestry clustering placed around four fifths of some 400 genotyped donors in the Caucasian-associated cluster.

Study outcomes and limitations: Most of the TCR beta V segments (in an earlier analysis) were productive either about 90% or about 30% of the time.

This sequence joins TRBV5-1 and TRBJ2-3; 7 bases line up with TRBD2. The TCR originated in a man in his 60s in good health and CMV-seronegative. Sequencing used PBMCs. The CDR3 protein is CASSPGLEAIDTQYF. The DNA for the CDR3 is TGCGCCAGCAGCCCCGGACTAGAGGCGATAGATACGCAGTATTTT.